The 17 T cell receptor beta chains presented below share a single source sample, sequenced in a study of early T cells in non-severe SARS-CoV-2 infection. MiXCR, applied by TCRdb to the 5' RACE reads, yields one record per CDR3 protein. The table includes some 97,000 distinct CDR3 sequences, 11% detected once. The sample here was whole blood, taken at baseline. The source of these receptors is an adult who was a healthcare worker with PCR-confirmed SARS-CoV-2 infection or an uninfected control (not recorded which).

Only a few counts were recorded for this clonotype. V usage is TRBV2 and J usage is TRBJ2-3; D is undetermined. In germline, CDR1 is SNHLY, CDR2 FYNNEI. The CDR3 sequence is 17 residues long. Deletions cut 8 bases from V and 5 bases from J, with 26 bases between. The CDR3 nucleotides are TGTGCCAGCGAATCCCCGCAGCAAAAGGGCACTCAAGATACGCAGTATTTT. This gives the protein CASESPQQKGTQDTQYF. Variable domain in full (rest from reference TRBV2 and TRBJ2-3): EPEVTQTPSHQVTQMGQEVILRCVPISNHLYFYWYRQILGQKVEFLVSFYNNEISEKSEIFDDQFSVERPDGSNFTLKIRSTKLEDSAMYFCASESPQQKGTQDTQYFGPGTRLTVL.

This clonotype was counted between two and nine times. The chain uses TRBV30 and TRBJ1-5, with TRBD1 matching over 7 bases. Germline values: CDR1 GTSNPN, CDR2 SVGIG (reference sequence). J lost 1 base, V lost 2 bases, and 2 bases had no gene match. CDR3 length: 14 residues. In DNA form, the CDR3 reads TGTGCCTGGAGTCGACAGGGCAGCAATCAGCCCCAGCATTTT. This encodes CAWSRQGSNQPQHF.

CDR3 coding DNA: TGTGCCAGCAGTTTCACCGAGAGCTCCTACAATGAGCAGTTCTTC. It translates to CASSFTESSYNEQFF. The genes are TRBV7-2 and TRBJ2-1; D gene unclear. CDR1 and CDR2 from the germline V gene are SGHTA and FQGNSA. The CDR3 runs 15 residues. Trimming removed 6 bases at V and 0 bases at J, with 12 bases between.

There are a few counts of this clonotype. The J gene is TRBJ1-5, the V gene TRBV10-1; D remains ambiguous. V shed 2 bases and J shed 4 bases, with 6 bases lying between them. The CDR3 is 13 amino acids. Per the germline V gene, CDR1 is WNHNN and CDR2 is SYGVQD (reference sequence). CDR3: CASSETLNQPQHF. As DNA, the CDR3 is TGCGCCAGCAGTGAGACACTGAATCAGCCCCAGCATTTT.

This clonotype was detected only a few times. The V call is TRBV7-9, the J call TRBJ2-3, with TRBD1 as a possible D gene (5 bases). CDR3 length equals 15 residues. Germline-derived CDR1 and CDR2 are SEHNR and FQNEAQ (reference sequence). Trimming removed 1 base at V and 2 bases at J, with 10 bases between. In DNA, the CDR3 is TGTGCCAGCAGCTTAGAACATGGGGCCACAGATACGCAGTATTTT. Translated, it gives CASSLEHGATDTQYF.

The table lists this clonotype with many counts. The chain employs TRBV5-8 and TRBJ1-2, with D tentatively TRBD1 (5 bases). Germline-derived CDR1 and CDR2 are SGHTS and YDEGEE. V lost 4 bases, J lost 6 bases, and 19 bases lay in between. The length of the CDR3 is 15 residues. CDR3 region: CASSPSGTTWNGYTF. The CDR3 coding sequence is TGTGCCAGCAGCCCCAGTGGGACGACGTGGAATGGCTACACCTTC.

The chain recombines TRBV5-1 with TRBJ2-3, with D perhaps TRBD2 (6 bases). With 4 bases removed from V and 8 bases from J, the gap between germline ends came to 17 bases. The CDR3 is 14 residues long. The V gene's germline CDR1 is SGHRS and CDR2 YFSETQ. The CDR3 DNA reads as TGCGCCAGCAGCCTCCTGGACGTCGGGGGTACGCAGTATTTT. As protein: CASSLLDVGGTQYF.

There are a few counts of this clonotype. The J gene is TRBJ2-1, the V gene TRBV11-1; possibly TRBD2 for D (5 bases). Trimming left V 2 bases short and J 6 bases short, with 11 bases between. The germline V gene encodes CDR1 SGHAT and CDR2 FQDESV (reference sequence). This CDR3 has 14 residues. The CDR3 region is CASSLTSVSNEQFF. In DNA, the CDR3 is TGTGCCAGCAGCTTAACTAGTGTAAGCAATGAGCAGTTCTTC.

At least ten counts were recorded for this clonotype. This chain's CDR3 is CASSLGRTGRNQPQHF. In DNA form, the CDR3 reads TGTGCCAGCAGCTTAGGCAGGACAGGACGCAATCAGCCCCAGCATTTT. The V gene is TRBV7-8, the J gene TRBJ1-5, with 7 nucleotides matching TRBD1. Germline V gene data show CDR1 as SGHVS and CDR2 as FQNEAQ. CDR3 length: 16 residues. With 1 base clipped from V and 2 bases from J, the junction kept 5 bases outside the gene matches.

This clonotype came up a few times. V usage is TRBV5-4 and J usage is TRBJ2-3; 9 positions agree with TRBD2. The V and J ends lost 6 bases and 1 base, in that order; junction bases with no gene match: 9. This CDR3 has 16 amino acids. Germline V gene lookup returns CDR1 SGHNT and CDR2 YYREEE (reference sequence). CDR3 DNA sequence: TGTGCCAGCAACCTCGTTAGCGGGAGTGGCACAGATACGCAGTATTTT. Protein product: CASNLVSGSGTDTQYF.

This clonotype has at least ten counts. V gene TRBV9 combines with J gene TRBJ1-6; D possibly corresponds to TRBD1 (6 bases). The V end was cut by 4 bases, the J end by 8 bases, with 22 bases between. CDR3 length: 17 amino acids. CDR1 is SGDLS and CDR2 is YYNGEE in the germline V gene. The CDR3 here is CASSSPRGEGLDSPLHF. The CDR3 DNA reads as TGTGCCAGCAGCTCCCCAAGGGGGGAGGGACTAGATTCACCCCTCCACTTT.

The chain couples TRBV6-6 to TRBJ1-6; D is undetermined. Trimming took off 0 bases at V and 10 bases at J, with 7 bases between the two ends. Germline V gene data show CDR1 as MNHNY and CDR2 as SVGAGI (reference sequence). The CDR3 has 13 residues. CDR3 in amino acids: CASSYSPRSPLHF. CDR3 bases: TGTGCCAGCAGTTACTCTCCCAGGTCACCCCTCCACTTT.

This chain uses TRBV20-1 with TRBJ2-7; D possibly uses TRBD1 or TRBD2 (5 bases each). Trimming removed 3 bases from V and 10 bases from J, with 19 bases in between. The CDR3 loop spans 13 amino acids. CDR1 DFQATT and CDR2 SNEGSKA come from the germline V gene (reference sequence). The DNA for the CDR3 is TGCAGTGCTAGTAAGAGTCGGGACGCGCTCCAGTACTTC. Residues: CSASKSRDALQYF.

This clonotype came up many times. As DNA, the CDR3 is TGCAGTGCTAGAGACCCTCGCGCGGGGGCTGGAGGCTACACCTTC. Protein sequence: CSARDPRAGAGGYTF. This chain connects TRBV20-1 to TRBJ1-2; the D gene is possibly TRBD1 (6 bases). CDR1 is DFQATT, CDR2 SNEGSKA, per germline (reference sequence). The CDR3 length is 15 residues. V lost 0 bases and J 8 bases, leaving 19 bases between the germline ends.

This clonotype came up a few times. The chain employs TRBV5-1 and TRBJ1-5; D remains unclear. This CDR3 contains 15 residues. CDR1 SGHRS and CDR2 YFSETQ come from the germline V gene. V dropped 0 bases and J dropped 6 bases, with 13 bases sitting between them. Here the CDR3 reads CASSLAGERVQPQHF. The CDR3 coding sequence is TGCGCCAGCAGCTTGGCTGGGGAACGGGTTCAGCCCCAGCATTTT.

This clonotype showed up just a few times. The genes are TRBV6-2 or TRBV6-3 and TRBJ1-5; a possible D gene is TRBD1 (6 bases). CDR3 length: 14 amino acids. Trimming removed 2 bases at V and 1 base at J, with 6 bases between. The V gene's germline CDR1 is MNHEY and CDR2 SVGEGT. CDR3 residues: CASSYDRSNQPQHF. DNA for the CDR3: TGTGCCAGCAGTTACGACAGGAGCAATCAGCCCCAGCATTTT.

In DNA, the CDR3 is TGTGCCAGCACCTCCTCGGTGAGTCCCTACGAGCAGTACTTC. It specifies CASTSSVSPYEQYF. The chain combines TRBV6-4 with TRBJ2-7, with D uncertain. CDR3 size: 14 residues. From germline, CDR1 is MRHNA and CDR2 SNTAGT. Trimming pared 7 bases from V and 2 bases from J, leaving 15 bases between.